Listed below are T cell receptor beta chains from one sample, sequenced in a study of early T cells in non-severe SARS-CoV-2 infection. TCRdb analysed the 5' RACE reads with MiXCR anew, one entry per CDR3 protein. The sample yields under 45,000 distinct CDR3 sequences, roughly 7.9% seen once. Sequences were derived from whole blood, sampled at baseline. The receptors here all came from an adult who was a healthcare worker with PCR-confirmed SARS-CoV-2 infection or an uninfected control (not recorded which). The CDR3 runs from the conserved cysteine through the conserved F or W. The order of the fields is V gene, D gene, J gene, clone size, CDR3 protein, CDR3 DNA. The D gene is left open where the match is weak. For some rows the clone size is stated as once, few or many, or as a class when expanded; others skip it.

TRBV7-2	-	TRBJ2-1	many	CASSRGQQNNEQFF	TGTGCCAGCAGCCGCGGACAGCAAAACAATGAGCAGTTCTTC
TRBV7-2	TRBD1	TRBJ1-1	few	CASSPGTGVGTEAFF	TGTGCCAGCAGCCCTGGGACAGGGGTGGGCACTGAAGCTTTCTTT
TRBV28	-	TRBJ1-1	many	CASSSVGPSLAAFF	TGTGCCAGCAGTTCGGTGGGACCCTCTTTGGCGGCTTTCTTT
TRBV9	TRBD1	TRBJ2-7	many	CASSGDRGEEQYF	TGTGCCAGCTCGGGGGACAGGGGTGAGGAGCAGTACTTC
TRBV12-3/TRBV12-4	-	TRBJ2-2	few	CASSPRTTGELFF	TGTGCCAGCAGTCCCCGGACAACCGGGGAGCTGTTTTTT
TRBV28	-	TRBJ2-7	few	CASSDPGNEQYF	TGTGCCAGCAGTGACCCCGGCAACGAGCAGTACTTC
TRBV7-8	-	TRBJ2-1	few	CASSLRLAYNEQFF	TGTGCCAGCAGCTTACGGCTAGCCTACAATGAGCAGTTCTTC
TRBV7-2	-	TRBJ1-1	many	CASQRETHNTEAFF	TGTGCCAGCCAGAGGGAGACACATAACACTGAAGCTTTCTTT
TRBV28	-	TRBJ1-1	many	CASSPMYQGIITEAFF	TGTGCCAGCAGCCCCATGTACCAGGGAATAATTACTGAAGCTTTCTTT
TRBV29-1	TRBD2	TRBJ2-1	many	CSVGRASGGAYYNEQFF	TGCAGCGTCGGTAGGGCTAGCGGGGGGGCCTACTACAATGAGCAGTTCTTC
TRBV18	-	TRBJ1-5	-	CASSASGLDQPQHF	TGTGCCAGCTCAGCTTCAGGGTTGGATCAGCCCCAGCATTTT
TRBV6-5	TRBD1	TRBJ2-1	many	CASSYFRDRPNEQFF	TGTGCCAGCAGTTACTTTCGGGACAGGCCGAATGAGCAGTTCTTC
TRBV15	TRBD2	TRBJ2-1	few	CATSSRTSGVNEQFF	TGTGCCACCAGCTCTCGGACTAGCGGGGTCAATGAGCAGTTCTTC
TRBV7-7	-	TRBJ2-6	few	CASSSGADSGANVLTF	TGTGCTAGCAGCTCAGGGGCCGACTCTGGGGCCAACGTCCTGACTTTC
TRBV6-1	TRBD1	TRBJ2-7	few	CASGPGGFYEQYF	TGTGCCAGCGGGCCAGGGGGCTTCTACGAGCAGTACTTC
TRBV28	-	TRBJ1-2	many	CASSLVGRDIYGYTF	TGTGCCAGCAGTTTAGTGGGCAGGGATATCTATGGCTACACCTTC
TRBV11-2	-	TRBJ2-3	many	CASRHITDTQYF	TGTGCCAGCAGACACATCACAGATACGCAGTATTTT
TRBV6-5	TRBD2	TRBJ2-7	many	CASRTEAGGGHEQYF	TGTGCCAGCAGAACGGAAGCGGGGGGCGGGCACGAGCAGTACTTC
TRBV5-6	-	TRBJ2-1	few	CASSLVRHSEQFF	TGTGCCAGCAGCTTGGTCCGGCACTCCGAGCAGTTCTTC
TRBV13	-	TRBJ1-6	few	CASSFNLGRNSPLHF	TGTGCCAGCAGCTTCAATCTAGGGAGGAATTCACCCCTCCACTTT
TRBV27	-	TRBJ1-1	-	CASSLSVNTEAFF	TGTGCCAGCAGTTTATCAGTGAACACTGAAGCTTTCTTT
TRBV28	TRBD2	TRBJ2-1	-	CASSLELAGGRDEQFF	TGTGCCAGCAGTTTAGAACTAGCGGGGGGCAGGGATGAGCAGTTCTTC
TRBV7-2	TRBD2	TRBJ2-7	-	CASSFTSGGVYEQYF	TGTGCCAGCAGCTTCACTAGCGGGGGCGTCTACGAGCAGTACTTC
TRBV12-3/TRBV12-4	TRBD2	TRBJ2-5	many	CASSQQLAGGQETQYF	TGTGCCAGCAGTCAGCAACTAGCGGGGGGCCAAGAGACCCAGTACTTC
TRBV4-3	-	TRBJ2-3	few	CASSQDLASSIPDTQYF	TGCGCCAGCAGCCAAGATTTAGCCTCCAGTATCCCAGATACGCAGTATTTT
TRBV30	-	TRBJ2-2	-	CAWSVRPTGDSTGELFF	TGTGCCTGGAGTGTACGCCCAACAGGGGACTCTACCGGGGAGCTGTTTTTT
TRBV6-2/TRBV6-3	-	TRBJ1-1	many	CASSYSREGTEAFF	TGTGCCAGCAGTTACTCACGGGAGGGCACTGAAGCTTTCTTT
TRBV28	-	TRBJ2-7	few	CATPDEQYF	TGTGCCACCCCCGACGAGCAGTACTTC
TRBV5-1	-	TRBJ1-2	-	CASSLDSYTINYGYTF	TGCGCCAGCAGCTTGGACAGCTATACTATAAACTATGGCTACACCTTC
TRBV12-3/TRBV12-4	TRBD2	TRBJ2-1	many	CASSFETSFSEQFF	TGTGCCAGCAGTTTTGAGACTAGCTTTAGTGAGCAGTTCTTC
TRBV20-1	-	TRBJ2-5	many	CSARDLDSETQYF	TGCAGTGCTAGAGATTTAGATTCGGAGACCCAGTACTTC
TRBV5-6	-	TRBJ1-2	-	CASSLDFGYTF	TGTGCCAGCAGCTTGGATTTTGGCTACACCTTC
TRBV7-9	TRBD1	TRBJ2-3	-	CASSLLQGIDTQYF	TGTGCCAGCAGCTTATTACAGGGGATAGATACGCAGTATTTT
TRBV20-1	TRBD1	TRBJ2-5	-	CSARDVDREIAETQYF	TGCAGTGCTAGAGATGTCGACAGGGAGATTGCAGAGACCCAGTACTTC
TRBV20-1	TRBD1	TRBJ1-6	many	CSAQTWTGGNSPLHF	TGCAGTGCGCAAACCTGGACAGGGGGTAATTCACCCCTCCACTTT
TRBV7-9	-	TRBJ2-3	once	CASSSGGTDAQYF	TGTGCCAGCAGCTCCGGGGGCACAGATGCGCAGTATTTT
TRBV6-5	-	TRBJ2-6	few	CASSYAVSGANVLTF	TGTGCCAGCAGTTACGCTGTCTCTGGGGCCAACGTCCTGACTTTC
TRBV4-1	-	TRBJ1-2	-	CASSEVGAAGYTF	TGCGCCAGCAGCGAAGTGGGGGCGGCTGGCTACACCTTC
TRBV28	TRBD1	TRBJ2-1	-	CASRLRGQAYNEQFF	TGTGCCAGCAGACTCAGGGGACAGGCCTACAATGAGCAGTTCTTC
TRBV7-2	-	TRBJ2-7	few	CASSLSLNYEQYF	TGTGCCAGCAGCTTAAGCCTTAACTACGAGCAGTACTTC
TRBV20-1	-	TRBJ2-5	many	CSANRGAGETQYF	TGCAGTGCTAACCGGGGGGCGGGAGAGACCCAGTACTTC
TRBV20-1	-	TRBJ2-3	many	CSARRGTSTDTQYF	TGCAGTGCTAGGCGGGGAACGAGCACAGATACGCAGTATTTT
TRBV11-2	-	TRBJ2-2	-	CASSLEPNGELFF	TGTGCCAGCAGCTTAGAACCGAACGGGGAGCTGTTTTTT
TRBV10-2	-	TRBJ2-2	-	CASGQGTGELFF	TGCGCCAGCGGGCAGGGTACCGGGGAGCTGTTTTTT
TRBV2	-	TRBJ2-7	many	CASSEDLRLEQYF	TGTGCCAGCAGTGAGGACCTGAGATTGGAGCAGTACTTC
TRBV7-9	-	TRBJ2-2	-	CASSPRGGPANTGELFF	TGTGCCAGCAGCCCACGAGGAGGGCCTGCGAACACCGGGGAGCTGTTTTTT
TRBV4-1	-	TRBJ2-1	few	CAPHEQFF	TGCGCCCCCCATGAGCAGTTCTTC
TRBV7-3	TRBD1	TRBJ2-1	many	CASSLGTAYNEQFF	TGTGCCAGCAGCCTGGGGACAGCATACAATGAGCAGTTCTTC
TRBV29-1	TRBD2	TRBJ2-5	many	CSVERGDLQETQYF	TGCAGCGTCGAGCGGGGGGACCTCCAAGAGACCCAGTACTTC